Listed below are T cell receptor beta chains from one sample, sequenced in a study of shared clonotypes between healthy human individuals. TCRdb keeps only in-frame clones here, not all; method: immunoSEQ multiplex PCR. The sample lists about 680,000 clones; about 74% were seen once. The sequencing input was memory CD4+ T cells sorted from blood. The source of these receptors is a woman aged 25-40 years in good health. CDR3s include the opening cysteine and the closing phenylalanine or tryptophan. A D gene is named only where the DNA matches it firmly. Size is omitted from some rows. Given values are once, few, many or a class for expanded clones.

TRBV19	15	NA	NA	TRBJ1-4	CASSIDRRNNEKLFF	TGTGCCAGTAGTATAGATCGAAGGAATAATGAAAAACTGTTTTTT
TRBV5-8	17	NA	NA	TRBJ1-5	CASSLILQAGGNQPQHF	TGTGCCAGCAGCTTGATACTACAGGCTGGAGGCAATCAGCCCCAGCATTTT
TRBV18	14	NA	TRBD1	TRBJ1-1	CASSQDRDLVAAFF	TGTGCCAGCTCACAGGACAGGGATTTAGTCGCGGCTTTCTTT
TRBV15	14	NA	TRBD1	TRBJ2-7	CATSRQGADYEQYF	TGTGCCACCAGCAGACAGGGGGCCGACTACGAGCAGTACTTC
TRBV7-8	11	NA	NA	TRBJ2-5	CASSFTETQYF	TGTGCCAGCAGCTTCACGGAGACCCAGTACTTC
TRBV6-1	15	NA	NA	TRBJ1-5	CASSETWGAGQPQHF	TGTGCCAGCAGCGAGACGTGGGGGGCAGGTCAGCCCCAGCATTTT
TRBV6-5	15	few	TRBD1	TRBJ2-5	CASSRGDRAAETQYF	TGTGCCAGCAGTAGAGGGGACAGGGCAGCGGAGACCCAGTACTTC
TRBV28	13	many	NA	TRBJ2-7	CASSPSRGYEQYF	TGTGCCAGCAGTCCATCTAGGGGGTACGAGCAGTACTTC
TRBV2	12	NA	TRBD1	TRBJ2-5	CATDRVKETQYF	TGTGCCACCGACAGGGTTAAAGAGACCCAGTACTTC
TRBV18	18	NA	TRBD2	TRBJ2-7	CASSLGPSGVAGLYEQYF	TGTGCCAGCTCACTCGGACCATCGGGGGTAGCGGGACTCTACGAGCAGTACTTC
TRBV28	12	NA	NA	TRBJ1-1	CASSLDGAEAFF	TGTGCCAGCAGTTTAGACGGGGCTGAAGCTTTCTTT
TRBV4-2	18	NA	NA	TRBJ2-4	CASSQESGGGRAKNIQYF	TGTGCCAGCAGCCAAGAATCAGGAGGAGGGCGGGCCAAAAACATTCAGTACTTC
TRBV7-9	13	NA	NA	TRBJ2-5	CASSLAGLETQYF	TGTGCCAGCAGCTTAGCGGGCCTGGAGACCCAGTACTTC
TRBV6-6	14	NA	NA	TRBJ2-7	CASATTGSRGEQYF	TGTGCCAGCGCAACAACAGGGTCTCGGGGCGAGCAGTACTTC
TRBV19	15	NA	TRBD2	TRBJ2-1	CASSSSLAGGSGRIF	TGTGCCAGTAGTTCCTCACTAGCGGGAGGGTCCGGGAGGATCTTC
TRBV5-4	15	NA	NA	TRBJ1-1	CASSLDPSGGTEAFF	TGTGCCAGCAGCTTGGACCCCTCTGGCGGCACCGAAGCTTTCTTT
TRBV30	13	NA	NA	TRBJ1-5	CAWSVAGDQPQHF	TGTGCCTGGAGCGTGGCGGGGGATCAGCCCCAGCATTTT
TRBV28	17	NA	NA	TRBJ1-5	CASSLWAGVDSNQPQHF	TGTGCCAGCAGTTTATGGGCAGGGGTCGATAGCAATCAGCCCCAGCATTTT
TRBV2	15	NA	TRBD1	TRBJ1-1	CASSEAGGRTTEAFF	TGTGCCAGCAGTGAAGCAGGGGGCCGGACCACTGAAGCTTTCTTT
TRBV2	15	NA	TRBD1	TRBJ2-3	CASSRQGSNTDTQYF	TGTGCCAGCAGCAGACAGGGGAGCAACACAGATACGCAGTATTTT
TRBV5-1	15	NA	TRBD2	TRBJ2-2	CASSSSTSEAGELFF	TGCGCCAGCAGCTCCTCGACTAGCGAGGCCGGGGAGCTGTTTTTT
TRBV28	16	NA	TRBD2	TRBJ2-3	CASRRFGTSVTDTQYF	TGTGCCAGCAGAAGGTTTGGGACTAGCGTGACAGATACGCAGTATTTT
TRBV30	13	NA	NA	TRBJ2-2	CAWNNREDGELFF	TGTGCCTGGAATAACAGGGAAGACGGGGAGCTGTTTTTT
TRBV2	14	NA	NA	TRBJ1-5	CASSVSGGEQPQHF	TGTGCCAGCAGTGTTTCGGGGGGGGAACAGCCCCAGCATTTT
TRBV28	14	NA	NA	TRBJ2-1	CASNLSGLRNEQFF	TGTGCCAGCAATCTCTCGGGGCTAAGGAATGAGCAGTTCTTC
TRBV29-1	14	NA	TRBD1	TRBJ2-7	CSVQGQGTLGEQYF	TGCAGCGTGCAGGGACAGGGTACTCTGGGCGAGCAGTACTTC
TRBV5-1	14	NA	NA	TRBJ1-3	CASSLDTSGNTIYF	TGCGCCAGCAGCTTGGACACCTCTGGAAACACCATATATTTT
TRBV2	11	few	TRBD1	TRBJ1-1	CASSRDSEAFF	TGTGCCAGCAGCCGGGACAGTGAAGCTTTCTTT
TRBV7-2	18	NA	NA	TRBJ2-3	CASRKNPAVFGLTDTQYF	TGTGCCAGCAGAAAAAATCCGGCGGTTTTTGGTCTCACAGATACGCAGTATTTT
TRBV5-4	14	NA	TRBD1	TRBJ1-2	CASSASQGRYGYTF	TGTGCCAGCAGTGCTTCACAGGGGCGCTATGGCTACACCTTC
TRBV4-1	16	NA	TRBD2	TRBJ2-5	CASRLRSLAGGETQYF	TGCGCCAGCAGACTAAGGAGTCTAGCGGGAGGAGAGACCCAGTACTTC
TRBV5-1	14	NA	NA	TRBJ1-3	CASSYDLRGNTIYF	TGCGCCAGCAGCTACGACCTTCGTGGAAACACCATATATTTT
TRBV2	14	NA	TRBD1	TRBJ2-3	CASSGQVTTDTQYF	TGTGCCAGCAGCGGACAGGTGACCACAGATACGCAGTATTTT
TRBV28	12	NA	TRBD1	TRBJ2-7	CASWTGIGEQYF	TGTGCCAGCTGGACAGGGATTGGGGAGCAGTACTTC
TRBV6-1	14	once	TRBD2	TRBJ2-7	CASPSGRASYEQYF	TGTGCCAGTCCTAGCGGGAGGGCCTCATACGAGCAGTACTTC
TRBV27	17	NA	NA	TRBJ2-1	CASSLFSSGGTYNEQFF	TGTGCCAGCAGTTTATTCTCGAGCGGAGGGACCTACAATGAGCAGTTCTTC
TRBV25-1	16	NA	TRBD2	TRBJ2-3	CASRASLAGVGDTQYF	TGTGCCAGCAGAGCCTCATTAGCGGGAGTGGGAGATACGCAGTATTTT
TRBV6-5	13	NA	NA	TRBJ2-5	CATSRGRGETQYF	TGTGCCACCTCCAGGGGACGTGGGGAGACCCAGTACTTC
TRBV25-1	18	NA	TRBD2	TRBJ2-7	CASRENSPGAGDLWEQYF	TGTGCCAGCAGAGAGAACTCTCCAGGAGCGGGGGACTTGTGGGAGCAGTACTTC
TRBV11-3	15	NA	TRBD1	TRBJ2-3	CASSLAGQGADTQYF	TGTGCCAGCAGCTTAGCGGGACAGGGGGCAGATACGCAGTATTTT